This T cell receptor beta chain was captured by sequencing in a study of shared clonotypes between healthy human individuals. Trimming removed 0 bases at V and 4 bases at J, with 10 bases between. The germline V gene has CDR1 SGHKS and CDR2 YYEKEE (reference sequence). This CDR3 spans 15 amino acids. The protocol was immunoSEQ multiplex PCR, while the TCRdb copy is restricted to in-frame clones and leaves out a portion. This sample yields hundreds of thousands of clones, of which roughly 96% are seen a single time; over 0.2% belongs to the top ten. CD45RO-negative, CCR7-selected cells formed the naive CD8 fraction, which excluded terminally differentiated effector memory CD45RA+ cells.

Sequences were obtained from naive CD8+ T cells sorted from blood. The genes are TRBV5-5 and TRBJ1-4; D is possibly TRBD1 (5 bases). The source is a man aged 30 to 45 in good health. The CDR3 protein is CASSLVQGSNEKLFF. In DNA, the CDR3 is TGTGCCAGCAGCTTGGTGCAGGGCAGTAATGAAAAACTGTTTTTT.